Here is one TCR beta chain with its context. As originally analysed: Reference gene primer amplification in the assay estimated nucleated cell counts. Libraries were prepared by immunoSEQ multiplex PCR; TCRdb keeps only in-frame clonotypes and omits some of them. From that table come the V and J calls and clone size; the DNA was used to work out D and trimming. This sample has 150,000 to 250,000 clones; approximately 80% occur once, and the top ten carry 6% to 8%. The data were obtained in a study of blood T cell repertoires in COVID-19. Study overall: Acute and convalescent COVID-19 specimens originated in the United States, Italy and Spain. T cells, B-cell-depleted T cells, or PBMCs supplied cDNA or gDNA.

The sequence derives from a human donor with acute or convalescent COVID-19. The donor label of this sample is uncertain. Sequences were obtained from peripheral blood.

The CDR3 sequence: CASSATGGPQETQYF. In nucleotides, the CDR3 is TGTGCCAGCAGCGCTACAGGGGGGCCTCAAGAGACCCAGTACTTC. The V gene is TRBV9, the J gene TRBJ2-5; 8 nucleotides line up with TRBD1. CDR1 is SGDLS and CDR2 is YYNGEE in the germline V gene. Unmatched junction bases numbered 6, after V lost 3 bases and J lost 2 bases. The CDR3 consists of 15 residues.